The 28 T cell receptor beta chains listed next were all sequenced from one sample in a study of blood T cell repertoires in COVID-19. Using immunoSEQ multiplex PCR, the repertoire was profiled, and TCRdb retains in-frame clones only, with some absent. The sample consists of roughly 300,000 clones, approximately 93% of them appearing once. The sample consisted of peripheral blood. These receptors were obtained from a woman in her twenties or thirties with COVID-19, enrolled during active disease.

This chain uses TRBV24-1 with TRBJ2-1, with a weak D call TRBD2 (7 bases). This CDR3 comprises 16 residues. The V gene's germline CDR1 is KGHDR and CDR2 SFDVKD. The V end was cut by 0 bases, the J end by 6 bases, with 14 bases between. The CDR3 protein is CATSDLERGGTNEQFF. The DNA for the CDR3 is TGTGCCACCAGTGATTTGGAGAGGGGGGGAACCAATGAGCAGTTCTTC.

This clone appeared a single time. The chain has TRBV7-9 and TRBJ1-1, with TRBD1 identical over 8 bases. CDR1 is SEHNR, CDR2 FQNEAQ, per germline (reference sequence). There are 14 residues in the CDR3. Unmatched junction bases numbered 9, after V lost 4 bases and J lost 8 bases. CDR3 in amino acids: CASSSNRRDREAFF. In nucleotides, the CDR3 is TGTGCCAGCAGCTCAAACCGGAGGGACAGGGAAGCTTTCTTT.

This clone was observed once. The chain combines TRBV6-5 with TRBJ1-1; D is uncertain. From germline, CDR1 is MNHEY and CDR2 SVGAGI. V lost 6 bases to trimming and J lost 5 bases, with 10 bases between them. The CDR3 has 12 amino acids. The CDR3 reads CASRLGDTEAFF. CDR3 coding DNA: TGTGCCAGCAGGTTGGGAGATACTGAAGCTTTCTTT.

The chain has TRBV11-2 and TRBJ1-5; TRBD1 might be the D (5 bases). The V gene's germline CDR1 is SGHAT and CDR2 FQNNGV. Trimming took 1 base from V and 4 from J, leaving 11 bases between them. The CDR3 length is 15 residues. CDR3 sequence reads: CASSLAPGGNQPQHF. CDR3 nucleotides: TGTGCCAGCAGCTTAGCTCCGGGGGGAAATCAGCCCCAGCATTTT. Drawing the rest from reference TRBV11-2 and TRBJ1-5, the complete variable domain is EAGVAQSPRYKIIEKRQSVAFWCNPISGHATLYWYQQILGQGPKLLIQFQNNGVVDDSQLPKDRFSAERLKGVDSTLKIQPAKLEDSAVYLCASSLAPGGNQPQHFGDGTRLSIL.

The chain combines TRBV7-2 with TRBJ1-1, with D perhaps matching TRBD1 (5 bases). CDR1 SGHTA and CDR2 FQGNSA come from the germline V gene. This CDR3 has 13 amino acids. Trimming removed 3 bases at V and 2 bases at J, with 7 bases between. This CDR3 is CASSLTANTEAFF. CDR3 DNA: TGTGCCAGCAGCTTGACAGCTAACACTGAAGCTTTCTTT.

The V gene is TRBV30, the J gene TRBJ1-2; D is perhaps TRBD1 (5 bases). The CDR3 loop spans 14 amino acids. Deletions cut 2 bases from V and 1 base from J, with 11 bases between. Germline CDR1 is GTSNPN and CDR2 is SVGIG (reference sequence). For the CDR3, the DNA is TGTGCCTGGAGTCTCCGGACATTTAACTATGGCTACACCTTC. Its translation: CAWSLRTFNYGYTF.

The chain links TRBV11-3 to TRBJ2-1; 8 positions match TRBD2. After removal of 5 bases from V and 4 bases from J, the junction contained 4 bases not matched to a gene. The CDR3 runs 14 residues. Germline V gene data show CDR1 as SGHNT and CDR2 as YENEEA. CDR3 bases: TGTGCCAGCAGCCAGGGACTAGGTTACAATGAGCAGTTCTTC. Amino acid sequence: CASSQGLGYNEQFF.

This clone was counted a single time. The chain joins TRBV6-5 to TRBJ1-2; maybe TRBD1 (6 bases). Germline assignment: CDR1 MNHEY and CDR2 SVGAGI. The CDR3 sequence is 14 residues long. The V and J ends lost 7 bases and 5 bases respectively, with 17 bases between them. In DNA form, the CDR3 reads TGTGCCAGCATTACGTCGCAGGGGCCTTATGGCTACACCTTC. Translated: CASITSQGPYGYTF.

The V and J genes are TRBV5-5 and TRBJ1-4; 7 bases fit TRBD1. V lost 1 base, J lost 6 bases, and 12 bases stayed unmatched. Per germline, CDR1 SGHKS and CDR2 YYEKEE (reference sequence). This CDR3 is 17 amino acids long. The CDR3 loop is CASSLYLLTQGDEKLFF. In DNA form, the CDR3 reads TGTGCCAGCAGCTTGTATTTGTTGACCCAGGGGGATGAAAAACTGTTTTTT. The full variable domain, with the rest looked up from reference TRBV5-5 and TRBJ1-4, is DAGVTQSPTHLIKTRGQQVTLRCSPISGHKSVSWYQQVLGQGPQFIFQYYEKEERGRGNFPDRFSARQFPNYSSELNVNALLLGDSALYLCASSLYLLTQGDEKLFFGSGTQLSVL.

This sequence joins TRBV5-1 and TRBJ1-5; 9 bases map to TRBD1. Germline-derived CDR1 and CDR2 are SGHRS and YFSETQ. The CDR3 runs 15 residues. V lost 0 bases, J lost 5 bases, and 3 bases stayed unmatched. In nucleotides, the CDR3 is TGCGCCAGCAGCTTGGGGACAGGGGAGCATCAGCCCCAGCATTTT. This sequence encodes CASSLGTGEHQPQHF.

The chain recombines TRBV7-2 with TRBJ2-3; 8 bases are shared with TRBD2. With V trimmed by 3 bases and J by 0 bases, 8 bases remained unmatched. CDR3 size: 17 residues. In germline, CDR1 is SGHTA, CDR2 FQGNSA. In nucleotides, the CDR3 is TGTGCCAGCAGCTTCGTGGGCGGGAGGCCTAGCACAGATACGCAGTATTTT. It yields the protein CASSFVGGRPSTDTQYF.

The gene calls are TRBV5-8 and TRBJ2-7; TRBD2 matches at 12 bases. Germline assignment: CDR1 SGHTS and CDR2 YDEGEE. V dropped 1 base and J dropped 2; count of bases not matched to a gene: 7. The CDR3 totals 17 residues. The CDR3 here is CASSLIALAGGAYEQYF. In DNA form, the CDR3 reads TGTGCCAGCAGCTTGATCGCTCTAGCGGGAGGGGCCTACGAGCAGTACTTC.

This chain joins TRBV2 and TRBJ2-1; possible D gene TRBD2, 5 bases. Germline CDR1 reads SNHLY; CDR2 reads FYNNEI. Trimming removed 6 bases from V and 2 bases from J, with 14 bases in between. The CDR3 has 15 amino acids. CDR3 sequence: CASRILSGPYNEQFF. The CDR3 DNA reads as TGTGCCAGCAGAATTCTGAGCGGTCCCTACAATGAGCAGTTCTTC.

In this sample, this clone turned up a few times. V gene TRBV7-9 combines with J gene TRBJ1-3; D gene unclear. The CDR3 totals 12 residues. CDR1 and CDR2 (germline): SEHNR, FQNEAQ (reference sequence). Between the trimmed V and J ends, which lost 3 bases and 4 bases, there was a span of 4 bases. The DNA for the CDR3 is TGTGCCAGCAGCTTTTCAGGAAACACCATATATTTT. It translates to CASSFSGNTIYF.

The chain recombines TRBV5-1 with TRBJ2-3, with TRBD2 identical over 9 bases. The germline V gene encodes CDR1 SGHRS and CDR2 YFSETQ. The CDR3 is 16 amino acids. The trim removed 0 bases at V and 3 bases at J, leaving 5 bases unmatched. CDR3 DNA sequence: TGCGCCAGCAGCTTGGGAGTAGCGGGAGTAACAGATACGCAGTATTTT. Its protein is CASSLGVAGVTDTQYF.

The rearrangement joins TRBV28 to TRBJ1-5; weak D call: TRBD1 (6 bases). The germline V gene encodes CDR1 MDHEN and CDR2 SYDVKM. The V and J ends lost 11 bases and 7 bases respectively, with 18 bases between them. CDR3 length equals 13 residues. The CDR3, as DNA: TGTGCCGGGAACAGGGAATTAGGACAGCCCCAGCATTTT. This gives the protein CAGNRELGQPQHF.

The chain couples TRBV6-1 to TRBJ1-1; D perhaps matches TRBD1 (6 bases). From germline, CDR1 is MNHNS and CDR2 SASEGT. The V gene lost 0 bases and the J gene lost 0 bases, with 17 bases spanning the gap. The CDR3 is made up of 18 amino acids. The CDR3 is CASSEALPGQVMNTEAFF. The CDR3 bases are TGTGCCAGCAGTGAAGCGCTTCCGGGACAAGTCATGAACACTGAAGCTTTCTTT.

The J gene is TRBJ1-6, the V gene TRBV5-1, with 9 positions matching TRBD1. Per germline, CDR1 SGHRS and CDR2 YFSETQ. Losses at the gene ends were 2 bases for V and 7 bases for J; bases not matched to a gene: 1. This CDR3 region has 14 residues. The CDR3 reads CASSLGQGNSPLHF. The CDR3 nucleotides are TGCGCCAGCAGCTTAGGACAGGGGAATTCACCCCTCCACTTT.

The chain has TRBV19 and TRBJ1-1; D is unresolved. V lost 5 bases and J 7 bases, leaving 8 bases between the germline ends. The CDR3 covers 11 residues. From germline, CDR1 is LNHDA and CDR2 SQIVND (reference sequence). Here the CDR3 reads CASSLPFEAFF. The DNA for the CDR3 is TGTGCCAGTAGTCTTCCGTTTGAAGCTTTCTTT.

The V call is TRBV19, the J call TRBJ1-5; 10 bases match TRBD1. V dropped 5 bases and J dropped 2; count of bases not matched to a gene: 6. CDR1 LNHDA and CDR2 SQIVND come from the germline V gene (reference sequence). The length of the CDR3 is 16 residues. In DNA form, the CDR3 reads TGTGCCAGTAGTTTGACAGGGGGCGAGGGCAATCAGCCCCAGCATTTT. Its translation is CASSLTGGEGNQPQHF.

The chain recombines TRBV12-5 with TRBJ2-1; 7 bases fit TRBD2. Germline V gene data show CDR1 as LGHNT and CDR2 as FRNRAP. The CDR3 is made up of 14 amino acids. Unmatched junction bases numbered 7, after V lost 5 bases and J lost 6 bases. The CDR3: CASGLSGTTNEQFF. In DNA, the CDR3 is TGTGCTAGTGGTCTCTCCGGGACTACCAATGAGCAGTTCTTC.

The chain joins TRBV18 to TRBJ2-3; unclear D gene. This CDR3 has 14 residues. Germline assignment: CDR1 KGHSH and CDR2 LQKENI. V was clipped by 0 bases and J by 5 bases, with 9 bases between them. CDR3 loop: CASSPPSQIDTQYF. CDR3 DNA: TGTGCCAGCTCACCACCGTCGCAGATAGATACGCAGTATTTT.

The chain carries TRBV30 and TRBJ1-6; D may be TRBD1 (6 bases). Germline lookup yields CDR1 GTSNPN and CDR2 SVGIG (reference sequence). CDR3 length equals 18 residues. The V end lost 2 bases, the J end lost 5 bases, and 22 bases lay between the germline ends. The CDR3 loop reads CAWSRRATEGEDNSPLHF. CDR3 nucleotide sequence: TGTGCCTGGAGTCGCAGGGCGACAGAGGGGGAAGATAATTCACCCCTCCACTTT.

This sequence joins TRBV11-3 and TRBJ1-1; D call uncertain. Germline CDR1 SGHNT, CDR2 YENEEA. This CDR3 spans 13 amino acids. Trimming cost V 4 bases and J 5 bases, with 11 bases left between them. CDR3 loop: CASSSGGRTEAFF. The CDR3 nucleotides read TGTGCCAGCAGCTCCGGAGGGCGGACTGAAGCTTTCTTT.

The gene calls are TRBV5-1 and TRBJ1-2; 8 bases are shared with TRBD1. Losses at the gene ends were 7 bases for V and 6 bases for J; bases not matched to a gene: 17. CDR3 length: 16 residues. Germline values: CDR1 SGHRS, CDR2 YFSETQ. CDR3 residues: CASGGAGQDHVDGYTF. CDR3 nucleotides: TGCGCCAGCGGAGGTGCGGGACAGGATCATGTGGATGGCTACACCTTC.

This chain joins TRBV29-1 and TRBJ2-5; no clear D gene. Trimming removed 2 bases from V and 5 bases from J, with 15 bases in between. This CDR3 is built from 14 residues. CDR1 SQVTM and CDR2 ANQGSEA come from the germline V gene. For the CDR3, the DNA is TGCAGCGTTGAACTATGGTCGTCCGGGGAGACCCAGTACTTC. Translation gives CSVELWSSGETQYF.

V usage is TRBV9 and J usage is TRBJ2-7; 13 nucleotides line up with TRBD2. Losses at the gene ends were 0 bases for V and 2 bases for J; bases not matched to a gene: 8. CDR1 SGDLS and CDR2 YYNGEE come from the germline V gene. There are 18 residues in the CDR3. The CDR3 is CASSVGDGTSGVTYEQYF. CDR3 in DNA: TGTGCCAGCAGCGTAGGGGACGGGACTAGCGGGGTTACCTACGAGCAGTACTTC.

This clone appeared once. The CDR3 sequence: CASSSRYSHEQYF. The CDR3 DNA reads TGTGCCAGCAGTTCCCGTTATAGCCACGAGCAGTACTTC. The chain is built from TRBV27 and TRBJ2-7; D is unclear. Trimming left V 4 bases short and J 5 bases short, with 12 bases between. The CDR3 has 13 residues. The germline CDR1 and CDR2 sequences are MNHEY and SMNVEV (reference sequence).